The present entry profiles one T cell receptor beta chain with its context. What it binds is not known. One base away lies a much larger clone, so this may be a sequencing read error. CDR1 and CDR2 (germline): LNHNV, YYDKDF (reference sequence). The CDR3 is 15 amino acids. A library of TCRbeta sequences, prepared with unique molecular identifiers, was generated. TCRdb reprocessed the PCR reads with MiXCR, giving one entry per CDR3 protein. The data show 120,000 to 150,000 distinct CDR3 sequences, 7.5% to 9% seen once. This specimen comes from a study of T-cell reconstitution after alpha-beta-depleted transplantation in children. Study results and caveats: Diversity and T-cell counts at one year after transplant derived mostly from new T cells.

V and J are TRBV15 and TRBJ2-5, with 11 bases fitting TRBD2. The starting material was PBMCs, mostly from graft donor cells, obtained 180 days after TCRalphabeta/CD19-depleted stem cell transplant. The sequence derives from a female patient aged 2-15 years who had a stem cell transplant for congenital amegakaryocytic thrombocytopenia, so the T cells may come from the graft donor. CDR3 coding DNA: TGTGCCGCCAGCAGACTAGCGGGAAACCAAGAGACCCAGTACTTC. It specifies CAASRLAGNQETQYF.